A selection of T cell receptor beta chains follows, all from one sample in a study of blood T cell repertoires in COVID-19. The protocol was immunoSEQ multiplex PCR, while the TCRdb copy is restricted to in-frame clones and leaves out a portion. The data show about 210,000 clones, just under 90% seen once. Source material: PBMCs or T cells enriched from blood (not recorded which). These receptors were taken from a man between 25 and 39 years old who had recovered from COVID-19. Each CDR3 is given with its conserved first and last residue. A D gene is named only where the DNA matches it firmly. Size is omitted from some rows. Given values are once, few, many or a class for expanded clones.

V	J	size	D	DNA	CDR3
TRBV15	TRBJ2-5	NA	NA	TGTGCCACCAGCAGAGGGGGCACAGAAGAGACCCAGTACTTC	CATSRGGTEETQYF
TRBV15	TRBJ2-1	NA	NA	TGTGCCACCAGCAGAGCGACAGCACCAAACAATGAGCAGTTCTTC	CATSRATAPNNEQFF
TRBV3-1/TRBV3-2	TRBJ2-4	NA	TRBD2	TGTGCCAGCAGCCAAGATCGGCTAGCGGGTTCCAAAAACATTCAGTACTTC	CASSQDRLAGSKNIQYF
TRBV7-9	TRBJ1-2	NA	NA	TGTGCCAGCAGCTCGAGGAAAACAGGGACCAACTATGGCTACACCTTC	CASSSRKTGTNYGYTF
TRBV5-4	TRBJ2-7	NA	TRBD2	TGTGCCAGCAGCTTAGGGACTAGCGCCGACGAGCAGTACTTC	CASSLGTSADEQYF
TRBV29-1	TRBJ2-5	NA	NA	TGCAGCGTTGAAGTACAGGGCCAAGAGACCCAGTACTTC	CSVEVQGQETQYF
TRBV4-1	TRBJ2-3	NA	TRBD1	TGCGCCAGCAGCGAGACAGGGAGCACAGATACGCAGTATTTT	CASSETGSTDTQYF
TRBV6-5	TRBJ1-5	few	NA	TGTGCCAGCAGTCCTTCAGGGAATCAGCCCCAGCATTTT	CASSPSGNQPQHF
TRBV7-9	TRBJ2-7	NA	TRBD1	TGTGCCAGCAGCTTAGCAGGCGACAGGGCCTACGAGCAGTACTTC	CASSLAGDRAYEQYF
TRBV5-6	TRBJ1-2	NA	TRBD1	TGTGCCAGCAGCATAGGGACAGCCCTAGGTGACTATGGCTACACCTTC	CASSIGTALGDYGYTF
TRBV14	TRBJ2-2	few	NA	TGTGCCAGCAGCCAAGTTCGGAGAAGCAACACCGGGGAGCTGTTTTTT	CASSQVRRSNTGELFF
TRBV4-1	TRBJ1-6	NA	TRBD1	TGCGCCAGCAGCCGGGACAGGGCGGTGAATTCACCCCTCCACTTT	CASSRDRAVNSPLHF
TRBV4-1	TRBJ2-5	NA	TRBD1	TGCGCCAGCAGCCAGCGGGACAGGGGGCAAGAGACCCAGTACTTC	CASSQRDRGQETQYF
TRBV7-4	TRBJ2-4	NA	NA	TGTGCCAGCAGCTTAGACAGCATAGCCAAAAACATTCAGTACTTC	CASSLDSIAKNIQYF
TRBV5-1	TRBJ1-1	NA	NA	TGCGCCAGCAGCTTGGGGGCAGGGAACACTGAAGCTTTCTTT	CASSLGAGNTEAFF
TRBV5-8	TRBJ2-2	NA	NA	TGTGCCAGCAGCTTTTACCACGGACAGATAAACACCGGGGAGCTGTTTTTT	CASSFYHGQINTGELFF
TRBV4-1	TRBJ1-2	NA	TRBD1	TGCGCCAGCAGCCAGACAGGGTATGGCTACACCTTC	CASSQTGYGYTF
TRBV11-2	TRBJ2-1	NA	TRBD2	TGTGCCAGCACCATCCCGGGGGGGCTCACGAATGAGCAGTTCTTC	CASTIPGGLTNEQFF
TRBV10-3	TRBJ2-7	NA	NA	TGTGCCATCAGTGGGGGACTGAAGGTCTCCTACGAGCAGTACTTC	CAISGGLKVSYEQYF
TRBV12-3/TRBV12-4	TRBJ1-2	NA	TRBD1	TGTGCCAGCTCGGCGACAGGGCCGTTTGGCTACACCTTC	CASSATGPFGYTF
TRBV30	TRBJ1-2	NA	NA	TGTGCCTGGAATGGGGGGGGCGCCGACTATGGCTACACCTTC	CAWNGGGADYGYTF
TRBV29-1	TRBJ1-2	NA	TRBD1	TGCAGCGTTGATGCCGGGACAGGTAGCCGTATCTATGGCTACACCTTC	CSVDAGTGSRIYGYTF
TRBV11-3	TRBJ2-5	NA	TRBD1	TGTGCCAGCAGCCTGGGACAGGGTGTAGAAGAGACCCAGTACTTC	CASSLGQGVEETQYF
TRBV2	TRBJ2-1	NA	NA	TGTGCCAGCACCGGGAACTACAATGAGCAGTTCTTC	CASTGNYNEQFF
TRBV5-5	TRBJ1-6	NA	TRBD1	TGTGCCAGCAGCAATTTAGCAGGGGGCCGGGGTTCACCCCTCCACTTT	CASSNLAGGRGSPLHF
TRBV11-2	TRBJ2-5	NA	NA	TGTGCCAGCAGCCTCGACTCGGAGACCCAGTACTTC	CASSLDSETQYF
TRBV2	TRBJ2-3	NA	TRBD2	TGTGCCAGCAGGGGGGGACTAGCGGGAATTGCAGATACGCAGTATTTT	CASRGGLAGIADTQYF
TRBV29-1	TRBJ1-5	NA	NA	TGCAGCGTTGAAGAGGCGGGGGACCAGCCCCAGCATTTT	CSVEEAGDQPQHF